A single sample is the source of the 20 T cell receptor beta chains below, sequenced in a study of CD8+ T cells in alopecia areata. RNA extraction was followed by reverse transcription into cDNA, which acted as the sequencing template. Here immunoSEQ multiplex PCR was the method, and the copy in TCRdb shows in-frame clones only, minus some. The sample has more than 75,000 clones, roughly two fifths seen once. The sequenced sample consisted of CD4+ T cells sorted from blood. Source of these receptors: a human donor with alopecia areata.

The chain combines TRBV29-1 with TRBJ1-2, with D uncertain. Trimming shortened V by 4 bases and J by 6 bases, and 12 bases separated the two germline ends. CDR3 size: 12 residues. Germline V gene data show CDR1 as SQVTM and CDR2 as ANQGSEA. CDR3 loop: CSVVRQADGYTF. In DNA, the CDR3 is TGCAGCGTTGTACGGCAGGCCGATGGCTACACCTTC.

The V call is TRBV23-1, the J call TRBJ2-7; D is possibly TRBD1 (5 bases). TRBV23-1 is an ORF, with its function uncertain. CDR3 length equals 15 residues. Trimming cost V 6 bases and J 2 bases, with 17 bases left between them. The CDR3 loop reads CASSTLYGQPYEQYF. CDR3 coding DNA: TGCGCCAGCAGCACCCTTTATGGACAACCCTACGAGCAGTACTTC.

The chain links TRBV25-1 to TRBJ1-1, with unresolved D. Per the germline V gene, CDR1 is MGHDK and CDR2 is SYGVNS. The CDR3 is 11 amino acids. V lost 8 bases and J lost 0, with 4 bases in between. CDR3 DNA sequence: TGTGCCAGCTCGTTGAACACTGAAGCTTTCTTT. Residues: CASSLNTEAFF.

This clone was observed once. This chain joins TRBV20-1 and TRBJ2-5; D uncertain. The CDR3 is 10 residues long. Germline-derived CDR1 and CDR2 are DFQATT and SNEGSKA (reference sequence). Trimming left V 3 bases short and J 7 bases short, with 6 bases between. The CDR3 is CSASRRTQYF. The CDR3 region has the DNA TGCAGTGCTAGCCGGAGGACCCAGTACTTC.

The genes are TRBV30 and TRBJ2-3; 9 nucleotides line up with TRBD1. V shed 4 bases and J 5 bases; nucleotides not matched to a gene: 7. The CDR3 has 14 amino acids. CDR1 is GTSNPN and CDR2 is SVGIG in the germline V gene (reference sequence). The CDR3 coding sequence is TGTGCCTGGAACACGGACAGGGGCGGAGATACGCAGTATTTT. The encoded protein is CAWNTDRGGDTQYF.

This clone was picked up a small number of times. The chain combines TRBV28 with TRBJ2-3, with D unresolved. Germline V gene sequence: CDR1 MDHEN, CDR2 SYDVKM. There are 10 residues in the CDR3. Trimming took off 11 bases at V and 2 bases at J, with 5 bases between the two ends. The CDR3 region is CAQNTDTQYF. CDR3 DNA: TGTGCCCAGAACACAGATACGCAGTATTTT.

The DNA for the CDR3 is TGTGCCACCATTCCCCTAGCGGGAGTGGGGGAGACCCAGTACTTC. Protein sequence: CATIPLAGVGETQYF. V is TRBV5-4 and J is TRBJ2-5, with 10 bases identical to TRBD2. This CDR3 region has 15 residues. In germline, CDR1 is SGHNT, CDR2 YYREEE (reference sequence). After removal of 9 bases from V and 5 bases from J, the junction contained 13 bases not matched to a gene.

This chain joins TRBV2 and TRBJ2-5; D unresolved. TRBJ2-7 explains the end of the DNA better; the J call may be wrong. The CDR3 extends over 16 amino acids. Per germline, CDR1 SNHLY and CDR2 FYNNEI. CDR3: CASSEPGVLSSYEQYF. CDR3 coding DNA: TGTGCCAGCAGTGAACCTGGCGTCCTGAGCTCCTACGAGCAGTACTTC.

This sequence joins TRBV6-5 and TRBJ2-7, with D possibly being TRBD1 (5 bases). The CDR3 has 14 amino acids. Looked up from germline, CDR1 is MNHEY and CDR2 is SVGAGI. The V gene lost 0 bases and the J gene lost 6 bases, with 12 bases spanning the gap. In DNA, the CDR3 is TGTGCCAGCAGTTACTCGTGGACACTCTCCGAGCAGTACTTC. Encoded protein: CASSYSWTLSEQYF.

In this sample, this clone turned up a few times. This rearrangement joins TRBV9 to TRBJ2-2; tentatively, D is TRBD1 (5 bases). From germline, CDR1 is SGDLS and CDR2 YYNGEE. There are 14 residues in the CDR3. Between the trimmed V and J ends, which lost 4 bases and 9 bases, there was a span of 16 bases. The DNA of the CDR3 is TGTGCCAGCAGCCAGATCAATCAGGGAAGGGAGCTGTTTTTT. Amino acid sequence: CASSQINQGRELFF.

The rearrangement joins TRBV18 to TRBJ2-7; D call uncertain. This CDR3 is 14 amino acids long. The V and J ends lost 3 bases and 2 bases respectively, with 11 bases between them. Germline V lookup: CDR1 KGHSH, CDR2 LQKENI. This CDR3 reads CASSPGDGAYEQYF. For the CDR3, the DNA is TGTGCCAGCTCACCTGGAGATGGTGCCTACGAGCAGTACTTC.

This rearrangement joins TRBV20-1 to TRBJ2-7; tentatively, D is TRBD1 (6 bases). The CDR3 loop spans 11 amino acids. With 6 bases removed from V and 6 bases from J, the gap between germline ends came to 12 bases. The germline gives CDR1 DFQATT, CDR2 SNEGSKA (reference sequence). The CDR3 bases are TGCAGTGCCGCGACAGGTGCCGAGCAGTACTTC. Protein product: CSAATGAEQYF.

This clone appeared once. V usage is TRBV5-1 and J usage is TRBJ2-1; 12 nucleotides match TRBD2. The CDR3 sequence is 16 residues long. V lost 7 bases and J lost 9; bases outside the gene matches: 14. Germline CDR1 is SGHRS and CDR2 is YFSETQ. The CDR3 region has the DNA TGCGCCAGCGGAAGGACTAGCGGGACCAACCGAGGTGAGCAGTTCTTC. Translated, it gives CASGRTSGTNRGEQFF.

The CDR3 reads CSVVVQGALYEQYF. CDR3 coding DNA: TGCAGCGTTGTGGTACAGGGGGCCTTATACGAGCAGTACTTC. The genes are TRBV29-1 and TRBJ2-7, with 9 positions matching TRBD1. Germline values: CDR1 SQVTM, CDR2 ANQGSEA. With V trimmed by 4 bases and J by 4 bases, 8 bases remained unmatched. This CDR3 spans 14 amino acids.

This clone has a single count. CDR3 coding DNA: TGCGCCAGCAGTTCGGGACTAGCGGGGAAGACCCAGTACTTC. Protein: CASSSGLAGKTQYF. The chain combines TRBV5-1 with TRBJ2-5; 13 positions agree with TRBD2. This CDR3 comprises 14 residues. The V gene's germline CDR1 is SGHRS and CDR2 YFSETQ. V was pared by 5 bases and J by 6 bases, with 4 bases of the junction left unmatched.

This chain joins TRBV2 and TRBJ2-7; D possibly corresponds to TRBD2 (5 bases). The CDR3 sequence is 13 residues long. The V end was cut by 5 bases, the J end by 6 bases, with 14 bases between. Germline values: CDR1 SNHLY, CDR2 FYNNEI. CDR3 DNA: TGTGCCAGCAGTCTTCGGGGAGTTGGCGAGCAGTACTTC. The encoded protein is CASSLRGVGEQYF.

The J gene is TRBJ2-7, the V gene TRBV5-1; no clear D. This CDR3 has 14 amino acids. The germline CDR1 and CDR2 sequences are SGHRS and YFSETQ. V was shortened by 4 bases and J by 1 base, with 12 bases between the two germline ends. CDR3 sequence (DNA): TGCGCCAGCAGCAGGGATTTTGGTTCCTACGAGCAGTACTTC. This gives the protein CASSRDFGSYEQYF.

This chain links TRBV29-1 with TRBJ2-1, with TRBD2 matching over 14 bases. Looked up from germline, CDR1 is SQVTM and CDR2 is ANQGSEA. The CDR3 runs to 15 residues. The V segment lost 4 bases and the J segment 6 bases; nucleotides outside the gene matches: 5. The DNA of the CDR3 is TGCAGCGTTGCGACTAGCGGGAGGGCCTCCAATGAGCAGTTCTTC. Its translation is CSVATSGRASNEQFF.

This chain joins TRBV7-9 and TRBJ1-5, with 7 bases fitting TRBD1. The length of the CDR3 is 15 residues. V shed 5 bases and J 3 bases; nucleotides not matched to a gene: 7. The germline V gene has CDR1 SEHNR and CDR2 FQNEAQ (reference sequence). In DNA form, the CDR3 reads TGTGCCAGCAGCCCAACCGGACAGGTCAATCAGCCCCAGCATTTT. Protein: CASSPTGQVNQPQHF. The full variable domain, with the rest looked up from reference TRBV7-9 and TRBJ1-5, is DTGVSQNPRHKITKRGQNVTFRCDPISEHNRLYWYRQTLGQGPEFLTYFQNEAQLEKSRLLSDRFSAERPKGSFSTLEIQRTEQGDSAMYLCASSPTGQVNQPQHFGDGTRLSIL.

This clone appeared a few times. The V gene is TRBV27, the J gene TRBJ2-3, with D tentatively TRBD2 (6 bases). Germline assignment: CDR1 MNHEY and CDR2 SMNVEV (reference sequence). This CDR3 is 19 amino acids long. Trimming took 3 bases from V and 2 from J, leaving 24 bases between them. The CDR3 region is CASSFPRKGRRGLTDTQYF. The CDR3 DNA follows: TGTGCCAGCAGTTTCCCAAGGAAGGGGCGGCGGGGCCTCACAGATACGCAGTATTTT.